This T cell receptor beta chain was sequenced in a study of T cell responses to AZD1222 COVID-19 vaccine. Overall study results and limits: The study identified only a handful of AZD1222 recipients as seropositive at baseline. White British ancestry dominated among donors, who included more females, and clonal diversity was possibly underestimated. Two AZD1222 doses significantly raised spike-specific TCR breadth and depth over controls.

The germline V gene has CDR1 MGHDK and CDR2 SYGVNS. There are 15 residues in the CDR3. V lost 1 base and J lost 8, with 14 bases in between. Method: immunoSEQ multiplex PCR; TCRdb's copy keeps in-frame clones and lacks some. The sample lists about 150,000 clones; 90% were seen once. For this clone: Its antigen is not identified.

Combined were second doses at about 4 or about 12 weeks. This specimen consisted of peripheral blood, obtained 28 days after the second AZD1222 dose. The chain carries TRBV25-1 and TRBJ1-4; maybe TRBD1 (5 bases). The source of this sequence is an adult who received the AZD1222 COVID-19 vaccine. CDR3: CASSEFRGEGEKLFF. Written as DNA, the CDR3 is TGTGCCAGCAGTGAATTTCGGGGGGAGGGAGAAAAACTGTTTTTT.